This TCR beta chain derives from a study of OX40 agonist ivuxolimab in advanced cancers. Across the study: Hepatocellular carcinoma, melanoma, renal cell or head and neck cancer occurred in dose-escalation patients. With a range of roughly 23 to 85, age averaged approximately 60 years, and about 82% were male. Notes on the study in general: Low normalized T-cell clonal expansion was additionally recorded for some nonresponders. Still undetermined is the antigen specificity of the expanded peripheral T cells.

Sequencing was performed with immunoSEQ multiplex PCR; in TCRdb, only in-frame clones are kept and a portion is missing. The table has about 98,000 clones, approximately 93% seen once. CDR1 is MNHEY, CDR2 SVGAGI, per germline. There are 15 residues in the CDR3. The trim removed 5 bases at V and 5 bases at J, leaving 10 bases unmatched. In this sample, this clone turned up once. Its antigen is currently unknown. V and J are TRBV6-5 and TRBJ2-3; 7 bases are shared with TRBD2. This TCR was sampled from an adult with an advanced solid tumor such as melanoma, head and neck, liver or kidney cancer. Sequencing used CD4+ or CD8+ T cells sorted from blood, obtained in a trial of the OX40 agonist ivuxolimab. CDR3 in amino acids: CASSHSGAPGDTQYF. The CDR3 DNA is TGTGCCAGCAGTCACAGCGGGGCCCCGGGAGATACGCAGTATTTT.